Presented here are 3 T cell receptor beta chains from one specimen sequenced in a study of blood T cell repertoires in COVID-19. TCRdb's copy holds only in-frame clones and misses some; the assay was immunoSEQ multiplex PCR. The data show tens of thousands of clones, about 90% seen once. Specimen: peripheral blood. These receptors originate from a man between 60 and 70 years old with acute or convalescent COVID-19.

The chain uses TRBV19 and TRBJ1-2, with TRBD1 matching 9 bases. The CDR3 contains 14 residues. J lost 6 bases, V lost 7 bases, and 9 bases had no gene match. Germline V lookup: CDR1 LNHDA, CDR2 SQIVND (reference sequence). The CDR3 loop reads CASMRDREFHGYTF. CDR3 DNA sequence: TGTGCCAGTATGAGGGACAGGGAGTTCCATGGCTACACCTTC.

The gene calls are TRBV5-4 and TRBJ2-7; perhaps TRBD2 as D (5 bases). Germline-derived CDR1 and CDR2 are SGHNT and YYREEE (reference sequence). V was shortened by 4 bases and J by 0 bases, with 14 bases between the two germline ends. The CDR3 is 15 residues long. The CDR3 sequence is CASSPIKGSSYEQYF. Written as DNA, the CDR3 is TGTGCCAGCAGCCCAATTAAAGGGAGCTCCTACGAGCAGTACTTC.

CDR3 in DNA: TGTGCCAGCAGCAGGGGGCTCACGAACACCGGGGAGCTGTTTTTT. Protein product: CASSRGLTNTGELFF. The chain couples TRBV7-9 to TRBJ2-2; 7 bases are shared with TRBD1. Looked up from germline, CDR1 is SEHNR and CDR2 is FQNEAQ (reference sequence). The CDR3 sequence is 15 residues long. The V and J ends lost 5 bases and 0 bases, in that order; junction bases with no gene match: 3.